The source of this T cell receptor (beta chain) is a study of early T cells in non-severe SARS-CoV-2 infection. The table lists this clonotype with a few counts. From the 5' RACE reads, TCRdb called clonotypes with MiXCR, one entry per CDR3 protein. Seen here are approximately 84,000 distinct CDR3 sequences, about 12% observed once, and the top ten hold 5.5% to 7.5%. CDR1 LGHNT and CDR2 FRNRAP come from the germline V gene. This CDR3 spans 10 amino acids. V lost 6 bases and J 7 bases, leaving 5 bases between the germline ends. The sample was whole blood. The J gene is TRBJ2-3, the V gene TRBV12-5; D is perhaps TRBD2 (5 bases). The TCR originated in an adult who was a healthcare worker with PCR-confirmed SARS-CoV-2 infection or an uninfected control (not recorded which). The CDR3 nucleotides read TGTGCTAGTGGGGACTATACGCAGTATTTT. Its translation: CASGDYTQYF.